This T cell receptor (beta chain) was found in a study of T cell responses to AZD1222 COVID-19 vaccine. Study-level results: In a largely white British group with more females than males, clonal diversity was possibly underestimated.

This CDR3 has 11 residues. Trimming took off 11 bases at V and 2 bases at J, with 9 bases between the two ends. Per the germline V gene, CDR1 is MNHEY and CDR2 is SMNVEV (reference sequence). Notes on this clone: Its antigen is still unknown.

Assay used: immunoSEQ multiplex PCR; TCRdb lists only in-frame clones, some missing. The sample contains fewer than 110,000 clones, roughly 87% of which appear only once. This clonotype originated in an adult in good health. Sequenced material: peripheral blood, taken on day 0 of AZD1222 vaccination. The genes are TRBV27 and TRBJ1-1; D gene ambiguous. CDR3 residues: CADEKNTEAFF. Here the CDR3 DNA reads TGTGCCGATGAGAAAAACACTGAAGCTTTCTTT.